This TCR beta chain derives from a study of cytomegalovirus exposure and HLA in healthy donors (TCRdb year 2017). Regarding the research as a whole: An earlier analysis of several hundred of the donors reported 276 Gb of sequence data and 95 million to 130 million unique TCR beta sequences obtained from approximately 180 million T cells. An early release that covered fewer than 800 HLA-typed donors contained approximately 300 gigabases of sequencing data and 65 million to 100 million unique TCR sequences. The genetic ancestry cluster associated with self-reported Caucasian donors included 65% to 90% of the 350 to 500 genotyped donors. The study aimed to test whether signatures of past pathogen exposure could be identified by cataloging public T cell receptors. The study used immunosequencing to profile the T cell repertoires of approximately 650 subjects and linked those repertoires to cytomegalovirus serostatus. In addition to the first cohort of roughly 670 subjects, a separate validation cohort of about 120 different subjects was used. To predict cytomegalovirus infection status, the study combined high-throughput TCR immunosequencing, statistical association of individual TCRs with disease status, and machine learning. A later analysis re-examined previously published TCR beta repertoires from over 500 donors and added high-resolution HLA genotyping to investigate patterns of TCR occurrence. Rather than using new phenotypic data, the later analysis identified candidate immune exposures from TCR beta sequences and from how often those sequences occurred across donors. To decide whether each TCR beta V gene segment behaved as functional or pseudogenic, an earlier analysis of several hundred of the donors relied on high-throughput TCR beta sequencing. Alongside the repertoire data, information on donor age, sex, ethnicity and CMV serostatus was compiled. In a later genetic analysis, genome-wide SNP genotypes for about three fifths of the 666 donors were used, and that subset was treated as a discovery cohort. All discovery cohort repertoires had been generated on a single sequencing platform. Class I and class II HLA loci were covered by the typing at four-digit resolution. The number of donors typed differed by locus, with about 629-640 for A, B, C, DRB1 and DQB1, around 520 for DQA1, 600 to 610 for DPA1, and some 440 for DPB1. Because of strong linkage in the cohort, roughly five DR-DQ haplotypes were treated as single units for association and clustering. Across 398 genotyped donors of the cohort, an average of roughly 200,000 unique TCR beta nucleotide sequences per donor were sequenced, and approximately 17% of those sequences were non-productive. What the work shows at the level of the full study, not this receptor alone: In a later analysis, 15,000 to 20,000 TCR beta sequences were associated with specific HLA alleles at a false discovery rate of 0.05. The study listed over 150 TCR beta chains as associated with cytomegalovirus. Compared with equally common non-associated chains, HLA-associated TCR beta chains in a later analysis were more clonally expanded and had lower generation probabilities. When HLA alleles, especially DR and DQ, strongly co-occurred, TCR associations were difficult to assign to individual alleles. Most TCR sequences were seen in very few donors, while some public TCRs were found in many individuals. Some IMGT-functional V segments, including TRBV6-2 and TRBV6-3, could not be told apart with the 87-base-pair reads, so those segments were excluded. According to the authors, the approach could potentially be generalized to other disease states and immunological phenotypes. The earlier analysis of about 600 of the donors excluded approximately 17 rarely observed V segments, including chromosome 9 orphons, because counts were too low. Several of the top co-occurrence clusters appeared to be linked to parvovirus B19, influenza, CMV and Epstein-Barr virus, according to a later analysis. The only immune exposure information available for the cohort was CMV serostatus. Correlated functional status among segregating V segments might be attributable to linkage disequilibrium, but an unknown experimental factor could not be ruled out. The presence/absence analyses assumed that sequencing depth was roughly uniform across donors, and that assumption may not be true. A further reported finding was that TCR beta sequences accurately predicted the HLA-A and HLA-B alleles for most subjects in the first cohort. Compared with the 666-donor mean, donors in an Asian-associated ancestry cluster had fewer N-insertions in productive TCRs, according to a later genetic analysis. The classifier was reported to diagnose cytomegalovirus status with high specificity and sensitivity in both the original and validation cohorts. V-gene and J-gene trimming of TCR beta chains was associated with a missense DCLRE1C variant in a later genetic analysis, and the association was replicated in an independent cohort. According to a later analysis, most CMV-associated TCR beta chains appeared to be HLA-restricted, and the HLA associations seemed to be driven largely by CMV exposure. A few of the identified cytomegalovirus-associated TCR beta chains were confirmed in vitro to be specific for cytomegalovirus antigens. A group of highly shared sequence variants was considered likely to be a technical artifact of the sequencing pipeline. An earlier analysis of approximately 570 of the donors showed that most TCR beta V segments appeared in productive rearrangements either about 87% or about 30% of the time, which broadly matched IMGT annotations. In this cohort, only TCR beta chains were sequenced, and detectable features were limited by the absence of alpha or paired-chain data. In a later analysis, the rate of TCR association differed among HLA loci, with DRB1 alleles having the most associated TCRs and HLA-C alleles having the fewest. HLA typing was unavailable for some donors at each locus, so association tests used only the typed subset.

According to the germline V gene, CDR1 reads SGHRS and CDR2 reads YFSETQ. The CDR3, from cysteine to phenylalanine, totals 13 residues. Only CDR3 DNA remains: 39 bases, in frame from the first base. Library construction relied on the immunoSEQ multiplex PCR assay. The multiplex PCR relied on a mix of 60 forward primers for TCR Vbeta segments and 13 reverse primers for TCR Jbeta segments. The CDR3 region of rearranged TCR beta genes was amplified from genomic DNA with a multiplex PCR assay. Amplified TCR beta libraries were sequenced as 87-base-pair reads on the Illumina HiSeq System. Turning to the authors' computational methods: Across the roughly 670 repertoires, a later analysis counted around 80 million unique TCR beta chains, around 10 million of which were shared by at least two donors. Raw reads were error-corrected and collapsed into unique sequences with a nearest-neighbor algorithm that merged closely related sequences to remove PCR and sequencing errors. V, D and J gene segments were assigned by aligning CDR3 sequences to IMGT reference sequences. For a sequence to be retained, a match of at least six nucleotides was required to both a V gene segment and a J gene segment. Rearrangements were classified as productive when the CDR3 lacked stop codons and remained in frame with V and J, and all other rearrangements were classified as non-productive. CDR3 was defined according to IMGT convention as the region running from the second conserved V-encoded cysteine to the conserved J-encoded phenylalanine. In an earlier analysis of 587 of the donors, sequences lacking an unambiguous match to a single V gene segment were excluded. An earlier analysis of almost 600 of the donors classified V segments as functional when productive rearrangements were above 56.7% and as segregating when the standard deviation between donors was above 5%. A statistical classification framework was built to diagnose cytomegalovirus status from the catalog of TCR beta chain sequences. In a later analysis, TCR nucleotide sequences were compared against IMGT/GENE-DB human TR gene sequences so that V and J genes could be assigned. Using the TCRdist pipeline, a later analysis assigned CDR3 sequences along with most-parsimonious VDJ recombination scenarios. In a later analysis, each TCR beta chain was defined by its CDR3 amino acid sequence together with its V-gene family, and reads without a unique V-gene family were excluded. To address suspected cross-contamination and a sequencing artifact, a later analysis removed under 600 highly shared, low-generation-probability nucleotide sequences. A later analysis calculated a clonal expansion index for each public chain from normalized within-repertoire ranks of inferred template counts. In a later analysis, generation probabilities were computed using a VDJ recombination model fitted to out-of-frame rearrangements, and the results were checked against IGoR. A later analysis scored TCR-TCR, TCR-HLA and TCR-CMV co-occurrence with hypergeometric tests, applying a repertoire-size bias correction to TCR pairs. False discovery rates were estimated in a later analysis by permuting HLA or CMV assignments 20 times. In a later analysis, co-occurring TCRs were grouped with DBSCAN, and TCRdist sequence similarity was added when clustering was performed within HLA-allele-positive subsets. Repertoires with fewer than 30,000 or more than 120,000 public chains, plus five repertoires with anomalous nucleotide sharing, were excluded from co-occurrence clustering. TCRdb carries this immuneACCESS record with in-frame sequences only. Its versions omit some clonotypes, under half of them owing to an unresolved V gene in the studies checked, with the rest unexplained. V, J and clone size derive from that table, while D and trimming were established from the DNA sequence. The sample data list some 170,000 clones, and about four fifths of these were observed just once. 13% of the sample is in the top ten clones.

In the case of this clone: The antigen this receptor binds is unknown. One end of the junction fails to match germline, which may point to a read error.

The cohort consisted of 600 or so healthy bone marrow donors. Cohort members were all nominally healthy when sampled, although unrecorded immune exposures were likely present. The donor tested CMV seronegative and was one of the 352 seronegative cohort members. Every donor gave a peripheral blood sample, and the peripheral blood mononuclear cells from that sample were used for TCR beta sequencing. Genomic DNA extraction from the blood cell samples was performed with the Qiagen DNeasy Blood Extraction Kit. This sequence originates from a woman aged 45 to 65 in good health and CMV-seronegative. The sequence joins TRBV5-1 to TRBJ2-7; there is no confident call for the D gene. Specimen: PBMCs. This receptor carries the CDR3 CASSLGGYYGQYF. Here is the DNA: TGCGCCAGCAGCTTGGGCGGATACTACGGGCAGTACTTC.